This T cell receptor (beta chain) derives from a study of breast tumors, draining lymph nodes, adjacent tissues. Study-level results: Most tumor T cells seemingly derive from lymph node, then expand in tumor. Tumor T cell lymph node origin was a supported hypothesis, not proven. Tumor TCR diversity was below lymph nodes but above nontumor tissue.

A single record per CDR3 protein comes from TCRdb applying MiXCR to the multiplex PCR reads. This table has about 14,000 distinct CDR3 sequences, around 57% appearing once. In this sample, this clonotype is medium-sized (0.01 to 0.1%). Antigen unknown. The source is a female donor with breast cancer. Some clones in this sample may be carry-over from other donors' samples. The sequenced sample consisted of tumor-adjacent breast tissue.

CDR3 residues: CASSIRPMTYEQYF. DNA of the CDR3: TGTGCCAGTAGTATTCGGCCCATGACCTACGAGCAGTACTTC. The chain employs TRBV19 and TRBJ2-7; no clear D. CDR1 is LNHDA, CDR2 SQIVND, per germline (reference sequence). V lost 3 bases and J 2 bases, leaving 11 bases between the germline ends. The CDR3 covers 14 residues. Full variable domain (rest looked up from reference TRBV19 and TRBJ2-7): DGGITQSPKYLFRKEGQNVTLSCEQNLNHDAMYWYRQDPGQGLRLIYYSQIVNDFQKGDIAEGYSVSREKKESFPLTVTSAQKNPTAFYLCASSIRPMTYEQYFGPGTRLTVT.